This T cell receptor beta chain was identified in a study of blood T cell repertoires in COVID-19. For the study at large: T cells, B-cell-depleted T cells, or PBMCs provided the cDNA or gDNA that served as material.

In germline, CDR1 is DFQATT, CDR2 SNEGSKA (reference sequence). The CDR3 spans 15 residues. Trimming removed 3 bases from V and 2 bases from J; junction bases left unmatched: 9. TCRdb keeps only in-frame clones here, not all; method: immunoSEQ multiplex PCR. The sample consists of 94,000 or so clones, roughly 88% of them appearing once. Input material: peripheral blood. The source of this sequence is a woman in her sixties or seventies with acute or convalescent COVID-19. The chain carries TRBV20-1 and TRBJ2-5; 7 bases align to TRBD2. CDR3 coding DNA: TGCAGTGCTAGTTCGGCGAGCGGGATACAAGAGACCCAGTACTTC. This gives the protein CSASSASGIQETQYF.